The TCR beta chain described here comes from a study of T cell responses to AZD1222 COVID-19 vaccine. Assay used: immunoSEQ multiplex PCR; TCRdb lists only in-frame clones, some missing. The table includes about 130,000 clones, over 85% detected once. Here the sequenced sample was peripheral blood, taken 28 days after the second AZD1222 dose. The sequence came from an adult who received the AZD1222 COVID-19 vaccine.

For the CDR3, the DNA is TGTGCCAGTAGTATGGACAGCCAAGAGACCCAGTACTTC. Encoded protein: CASSMDSQETQYF. The chain couples TRBV19 to TRBJ2-5; D might be TRBD1 (6 bases). The CDR3 spans 13 residues. V was pared by 3 bases and J by 1 base, with 6 bases between. Looked up from germline, CDR1 is LNHDA and CDR2 is SQIVND (reference sequence).